What follows are 29 T cell receptor beta chains derived from one specimen sequenced in a study of blood T cell repertoires in COVID-19. Here immunoSEQ multiplex PCR was the method, and the copy in TCRdb shows in-frame clones only, minus some. The sample shows roughly 290,000 clones, 86% of them seen only once. The sample was peripheral blood. Every receptor here comes from a woman aged 25 to 39 who had recovered from COVID-19.

Notes on this clone: At the DNA level, this CDR3 is encoded by other sequences in the same sample as well. This rearrangement joins TRBV9 to TRBJ2-7; D unresolved. The V gene lost 4 bases and the J gene lost 3 bases, with 5 bases spanning the gap. The CDR3 consists of 11 residues. Per germline, CDR1 SGDLS and CDR2 YYNGEE. The CDR3 is CASSPFYEQYF. In DNA form, the CDR3 reads TGTGCCAGCAGCCCTTTCTACGAGCAGTACTTC.

The chain combines TRBV27 with TRBJ2-7, with 8 nucleotides matching TRBD2. The V gene's germline CDR1 is MNHEY and CDR2 SMNVEV (reference sequence). CDR3 length: 14 amino acids. The J segment lost 2 bases and the V segment lost 4 bases, leaving 4 bases of the junction unmatched. CDR3 region: CASSWTAGAYEQYF. DNA of the CDR3: TGTGCCAGCAGTTGGACAGCGGGAGCCTACGAGCAGTACTTC.

This clone was detected a few times. J is TRBJ1-2 and V is TRBV19; D remains ambiguous. The V end was cut by 3 bases, the J end by 6 bases, with 17 bases between. CDR3 length: 15 residues. Germline V lookup: CDR1 LNHDA, CDR2 SQIVND (reference sequence). The CDR3 here is CASSIPLEHRDGYTF. The CDR3 nucleotides are TGTGCCAGTAGTATCCCTCTCGAGCACCGCGATGGCTACACCTTC.

The chain carries TRBV4-1 and TRBJ1-1, with D hard to call. Germline CDR1 reads MGHRA; CDR2 reads YSYEKL. The CDR3 contains 15 residues. V lost 3 bases, J lost 5 bases, and 16 bases lay in between. The CDR3 loop reads CASSQAYSGETEAFF. The CDR3 coding sequence is TGCGCCAGCAGCCAGGCTTACAGCGGGGAAACTGAAGCTTTCTTT.

The chain recombines TRBV6-4 with TRBJ2-5, with TRBD1 as a possible D gene (6 bases). V gave up 5 bases and J gave up 1 base, with 14 bases separating them. The CDR3 is 15 amino acids. CDR1 and CDR2 from the germline V gene are MRHNA and SNTAGT. The CDR3 DNA is TGTGCCAGCAGTCCAACTACAGGGAGCCAAGAGACCCAGTACTTC. Its translation: CASSPTTGSQETQYF.

The J gene is TRBJ2-1, the V gene TRBV29-1; 12 bases line up with TRBD2. V shed 6 bases and J 5 bases; nucleotides not matched to a gene: 5. The CDR3 contains 14 residues. Looked up from germline, CDR1 is SQVTM and CDR2 is ANQGSEA. CDR3 protein: CSVGRLAGDNEQFF. Written as DNA, the CDR3 is TGCAGCGTCGGACGACTAGCGGGGGACAATGAGCAGTTCTTC.

The chain combines TRBV25-1 with TRBJ2-1; maybe TRBD1 (6 bases). Germline lookup yields CDR1 MGHDK and CDR2 SYGVNS. The germline V and J ends were trimmed by 3 bases and 5 bases, with 8 bases remaining between them. The CDR3 totals 13 residues. The CDR3 spells CASSEPGDNEQFF. DNA for the CDR3: TGTGCCAGCAGTGAGCCAGGGGACAATGAGCAGTTCTTC. The entire variable domain, with the rest obtained from reference TRBV25-1 and TRBJ2-1, is as follows: EADIYQTPRYLVIGTGKKITLECSQTMGHDKMYWYQQDPGMELHLIHYSYGVNSTEKGDLSSESTVSRIRTEHFPLTLESARPSHTSQYLCASSEPGDNEQFFGPGTRLTVL.

The V and J genes are TRBV2 and TRBJ2-7; D possibly corresponds to TRBD1 (5 bases). There are 13 residues in the CDR3. The ends were cut back, 3 bases at V and 0 bases at J, with 6 bases in the middle. Germline CDR1 and CDR2: SNHLY and FYNNEI. Here the CDR3 reads CASSEDTSYEQYF. DNA of the CDR3: TGTGCCAGCAGTGAGGACACCTCCTACGAGCAGTACTTC.

This clone appeared a few times. The rearrangement links TRBV19 to TRBJ1-1, with a weak D call TRBD1 (5 bases). Looked up from germline, CDR1 is LNHDA and CDR2 is SQIVND (reference sequence). The CDR3 consists of 15 residues. The V and J ends lost 5 bases and 4 bases respectively, with 17 bases between them. CDR3 in amino acids: CASSSPGGSGTEAFF. The CDR3 DNA sequence: TGTGCCAGTAGTTCCCCCGGGGGGTCAGGCACTGAAGCTTTCTTT.

The CDR3, as DNA: TGCGCCAGCAGCTACGGACTAGCGACCGCCGGGGAGCTGTTTTTT. Translated, it gives CASSYGLATAGELFF. The chain joins TRBV4-1 to TRBJ2-2; TRBD2 matches at 9 bases. Germline CDR1 reads MGHRA; CDR2 reads YSYEKL. With V trimmed by 5 bases and J by 6 bases, 7 bases remained unmatched. The length of the CDR3 is 15 residues.

The rearrangement joins TRBV18 to TRBJ1-1; maybe TRBD1 (6 bases). The germline V gene has CDR1 KGHSH and CDR2 LQKENI. V dropped 1 base and J dropped 6 bases, with 12 bases sitting between them. There are 14 residues in the CDR3. Written as DNA, the CDR3 is TGTGCCAGCTCACCACTGGGGGGGCGGGCTGAAGCTTTCTTT. This sequence encodes CASSPLGGRAEAFF.

The chain links TRBV7-2 to TRBJ2-1; D might be TRBD1 (6 bases). Germline CDR1 is SGHTA and CDR2 is FQGNSA. The CDR3 extends over 16 amino acids. V lost 5 bases and J lost 1, with 15 bases in between. The CDR3 here is CASSLFGGRSYNEQFF. Here the CDR3 DNA reads TGTGCCAGCAGCCTCTTTGGGGGCAGGTCCTACAATGAGCAGTTCTTC.

The chain recombines TRBV12-5 with TRBJ1-1; TRBD1 aligns across 8 bases. CDR1 is LGHNT, CDR2 FRNRAP, per germline. The ends lost 10 bases at V and 4 bases at J; junction bases unmatched: 2. The CDR3 sequence is 11 residues long. The CDR3 here is CANGQGTEAFF. The CDR3 coding sequence is TGTGCTAACGGACAGGGCACTGAAGCTTTCTTT.

The chain employs TRBV5-4 and TRBJ1-2; D is unclear. With 1 base removed from V and 0 bases from J, the gap between germline ends came to 7 bases. This CDR3 is 14 amino acids long. Germline CDR1 and CDR2: SGHNT and YYREEE (reference sequence). The CDR3 loop reads CASSLTGTNYGYTF. CDR3 DNA sequence: TGTGCCAGCAGCTTGACCGGGACTAACTATGGCTACACCTTC.

The chain combines TRBV2 with TRBJ1-2, with a possible D match to TRBD1 (6 bases). The CDR3 is made up of 15 amino acids. Germline V CDR1 and CDR2: SNHLY, FYNNEI. V lost 0 bases and J 8 bases, leaving 16 bases between the germline ends. CDR3 sequence: CASSEAPTGTGGYTF. Here the CDR3 DNA reads TGTGCCAGCAGTGAAGCGCCAACAGGGACGGGAGGCTACACCTTC. Based on the CDR3 plus reference TRBV2 and TRBJ1-2, the full variable domain is EPEVTQTPSHQVTQMGQEVILRCVPISNHLYFYWYRQILGQKVEFLVSFYNNEISEKSEIFDDQFSVERPDGSNFTLKIRSTKLEDSAMYFCASSEAPTGTGGYTFGSGTRLTVV.

The gene calls are TRBV15 and TRBJ1-1, with 9 nucleotides matching TRBD1. Germline values: CDR1 LNHNV, CDR2 YYDKDF (reference sequence). This CDR3 is 14 amino acids long. With V trimmed by 5 bases and J by 2 bases, 3 bases remained unmatched. The CDR3 coding sequence is TGTGCCACCAGCGGGACAGGGACTAACACTGAAGCTTTCTTT. Residues: CATSGTGTNTEAFF.

The chain has TRBV6-6 and TRBJ2-7; D is undetermined. Germline V gene lookup returns CDR1 MNHNY and CDR2 SVGAGI (reference sequence). This CDR3 region has 12 residues. V lost 4 bases to trimming and J lost 2 bases, with 6 bases between them. CDR3 nucleotides: TGTGCCAGCAGTTCCTTAACCTACGAGCAGTACTTC. Protein product: CASSSLTYEQYF.

The chain has TRBV6-6 and TRBJ1-6, with TRBD1 as a possible D gene (6 bases). From germline, CDR1 is MNHNY and CDR2 SVGAGI (reference sequence). This CDR3 is 15 amino acids long. Trimming shortened V by 7 bases and J by 2 bases, and 12 bases separated the two germline ends. The CDR3 loop is CASIETGPYNSPLHF. CDR3 sequence (DNA): TGTGCCAGCATCGAGACAGGCCCCTATAATTCACCCCTCCACTTT.

This chain connects TRBV2 to TRBJ1-2; 9 bases line up with TRBD1. The ends lost 6 bases at V and 2 bases at J; junction bases unmatched: 10. Germline V gene lookup returns CDR1 SNHLY and CDR2 FYNNEI. The CDR3 contains 16 residues. Written as DNA, the CDR3 is TGTGCCAGCAGCCCTGTCCCGGGACAGGGAAACTATGGCTACACCTTC. Amino acids: CASSPVPGQGNYGYTF.

The chain combines TRBV11-2 with TRBJ1-1; D may be TRBD1 (6 bases). CDR1 and CDR2 from the germline V gene are SGHAT and FQNNGV. Trimming removed 2 bases from V and 2 bases from J, with 21 bases in between. The CDR3 is 18 residues long. The CDR3 loop reads CASSLNVVGGAGNTEAFF. In DNA, the CDR3 is TGTGCCAGCAGCTTAAATGTGGTTGGGGGGGCTGGAAACACTGAAGCTTTCTTT. Using reference TRBV11-2 and TRBJ1-1 for the parts outside the CDR3, the full variable domain is EAGVAQSPRYKIIEKRQSVAFWCNPISGHATLYWYQQILGQGPKLLIQFQNNGVVDDSQLPKDRFSAERLKGVDSTLKIQPAKLEDSAVYLCASSLNVVGGAGNTEAFFGQGTRLTVV.

The genes are TRBV2 and TRBJ2-3; no firm D call. The CDR3 extends over 14 amino acids. Trimming cost V 3 bases and J 2 bases, with 9 bases left between them. Germline V lookup: CDR1 SNHLY, CDR2 FYNNEI. CDR3 in amino acids: CASSDLYNTDTQYF. In nucleotides, the CDR3 is TGTGCCAGCAGTGATCTCTATAACACAGATACGCAGTATTTT.

The chain combines TRBV19 with TRBJ2-3; 9 bases match TRBD1. Germline values: CDR1 LNHDA, CDR2 SQIVND (reference sequence). With 6 bases clipped from V and 3 bases from J, the junction kept 7 bases outside the gene matches. CDR3 length: 15 residues. Here the CDR3 DNA reads TGTGCCAGTAGCCCAGACAGGGGGAGGACAGATACGCAGTATTTT. Residues: CASSPDRGRTDTQYF.

The CDR3: CAWSVTSGDEQYF. In nucleotides, the CDR3 is TGTGCCTGGAGTGTGACTAGCGGGGACGAGCAGTACTTC. V usage is TRBV30 and J usage is TRBJ2-7; TRBD2 matches 11 bases. Germline V gives CDR1 GTSNPN, CDR2 SVGIG (reference sequence). The V segment lost 0 bases and the J segment 5 bases; nucleotides outside the gene matches: 0. CDR3 length: 13 residues.

The chain joins TRBV6-4 to TRBJ1-3; possible D gene TRBD1, 6 bases. From germline, CDR1 is MRHNA and CDR2 SNTAGT. The CDR3 spans 13 residues. V was pared by 3 bases and J by 4 bases, with 7 bases between. The CDR3 loop is CASSEGAGNTIYF. The CDR3 bases are TGTGCCAGCAGTGAGGGGGCGGGAAACACCATATATTTT.

The chain uses TRBV12-3 or TRBV12-4 and TRBJ1-2, with D unresolved. V lost 5 bases to trimming and J lost 4 bases, with 11 bases between them. The CDR3 has 13 amino acids. The CDR3 DNA reads TGTGCCAGCAGTCGCGACGGAGCCTATGGCTACACCTTC. This translates into CASSRDGAYGYTF.

This chain uses TRBV11-3 with TRBJ2-4; maybe TRBD2 (6 bases). The germline V gene has CDR1 SGHNT and CDR2 YENEEA. The CDR3 is 14 residues long. Trimming took off 6 bases at V and 7 bases at J, with 16 bases between the two ends. This CDR3 reads CASSGSGERNIQYF. The CDR3 DNA reads TGTGCCAGCAGTGGTTCGGGGGAAAGGAACATTCAGTACTTC.

This chain connects TRBV9 to TRBJ1-1; weak D call: TRBD1 (6 bases). Germline loops: CDR1 SGDLS, CDR2 YYNGEE. Deletions cut 0 bases from V and 5 bases from J, with 11 bases between. The CDR3 contains 14 residues. Written as DNA, the CDR3 is TGTGCCAGCAGCGTAGGGGGGCCCCTGACTGAAGCTTTCTTT. It specifies CASSVGGPLTEAFF. Full variable domain (missing parts from reference TRBV9 and TRBJ1-1): DSGVTQTPKHLITATGQRVTLRCSPRSGDLSVYWYQQSLDQGLQFLIQYYNGEERAKGNILERFSAQQFPDLHSELNLSSLELGDSALYFCASSVGGPLTEAFFGQGTRLTVV.

The chain combines TRBV3-1 (or the pseudogene TRBV3-2) with TRBJ2-7; the D is unclear. V lost 2 bases and J lost 1, with 3 bases in between. The CDR3 extends over 12 amino acids. CDR1 is LGHDT, CDR2 YNNKEL, per germline (reference sequence). Here the CDR3 reads CASSQSSYEQYF. The CDR3 DNA reads TGTGCCAGCAGCCAATCATCCTACGAGCAGTACTTC.

The rearrangement joins TRBV5-1 to TRBJ2-2; no definite D call. The CDR3 runs to 15 residues. Germline V CDR1 and CDR2: SGHRS, YFSETQ. V lost 0 bases to trimming and J lost 4 bases, with 10 bases between them. The DNA for the CDR3 is TGCGCCAGCAGCTTGGCCCCCAGTCCCACCGGGGAGCTGTTTTTT. Translating gives CASSLAPSPTGELFF.